Below, 22 T cell receptor beta chains from the same sample are listed, as sequenced in a study of vaccination effects on CD4 cells after COVID-19. Their specific antigens are unknown. Sequencing was performed with immunoSEQ multiplex PCR; in TCRdb, only in-frame clones are kept and a portion is missing. Among tens of thousands of clones listed, around two thirds were seen once. Researchers isolated CD4+ T cells once approximately eleven days of culture had elapsed. All study participants received two doses of BNT162b2 or mRNA-1273 vaccine. Source: CD4+ T cells from PBMCs cultured without peptide, taken after COVID-19 vaccination. The receptors derive from a human donor who received a COVID-19 vaccine.

The V call is TRBV11-2, the J call TRBJ2-7; D is undetermined. The germline V gene encodes CDR1 SGHAT and CDR2 FQNNGV. The CDR3 runs to 14 residues. V gave up 1 base and J gave up 0 bases, with 7 bases separating them. The CDR3 DNA reads as TGTGCCAGCAGCTTAGCCCTTGGCTCCTACGAGCAGTACTTC. This gives the protein CASSLALGSYEQYF.

This clone was seen a single time. The chain joins TRBV7-8 to TRBJ2-2; 9 bases match TRBD2. Germline V CDR1 and CDR2: SGHVS, FQNEAQ. The junction had 4 bases not matched to a gene; V was cut back by 3 bases and J by 2 bases. The CDR3 covers 16 residues. CDR3 protein: CASSFYSGGNTGELFF. The CDR3 DNA reads TGTGCCAGCAGCTTTTATAGCGGGGGTAACACCGGGGAGCTGTTTTTT. Supplemented by reference TRBV7-8 and TRBJ2-2, the full variable domain reads GAGVSQSPRYKVAKRGQDVALRCDPISGHVSLFWYQQALGQGPEFLTYFQNEAQLDKSGLPSDRFFAERPEGSVSTLKIQRTQQEDSAVYLCASSFYSGGNTGELFFGEGSRLTVL.

V is TRBV27 and J is TRBJ2-7; D gene uncertain. CDR1 is MNHEY, CDR2 SMNVEV, per germline (reference sequence). This CDR3 is built from 13 residues. Trimming stripped 5 bases from V and 4 bases from J, with 12 bases between. The CDR3 here is CASSPPGAYEQYF. In DNA form, the CDR3 reads TGTGCCAGCAGTCCACCGGGCGCGTACGAGCAGTACTTC.

J is TRBJ2-7 and V is TRBV5-1; a weak D match, TRBD2 (6 bases). The CDR3 covers 14 residues. The V end was cut by 2 bases, the J end by 5 bases, with 14 bases between. CDR1 SGHRS and CDR2 YFSETQ come from the germline V gene. The CDR3: CASSFGGWRNEQYF. In DNA form, the CDR3 reads TGCGCCAGCAGCTTTGGGGGGTGGAGGAACGAGCAGTACTTC.

The chain has TRBV3-1 (or the pseudogene TRBV3-2) and TRBJ2-1, with TRBD2 matching over 7 bases. This CDR3 is built from 14 residues. V lost 3 bases to trimming and J lost 2 bases; unmatched junction nucleotides: 1. Germline V CDR1 and CDR2: LGHDT, YNNKEL (reference sequence). CDR3 nucleotides: TGTGCCAGCAGCCAGAGCGGGACCTACAATGAGCAGTTCTTC. Its protein product is CASSQSGTYNEQFF.

J is TRBJ2-6 and V is TRBV25-1; D perhaps matches TRBD1 (6 bases). Deletions cut 8 bases from V and 0 bases from J, with 8 bases between. The CDR3 loop spans 14 amino acids. CDR1 is MGHDK and CDR2 is SYGVNS in the germline V gene. In nucleotides, the CDR3 is TGTGCCAGCGGGGGCAGCTCTGGGGCCAACGTCCTGACTTTC. This sequence encodes CASGGSSGANVLTF.

The chain combines TRBV10-3 with TRBJ2-3; tentatively, D is TRBD1 or TRBD2 (6 bases each). Trimming left V 6 bases short and J 3 bases short, with 16 bases between. The CDR3 contains 15 residues. Germline CDR1 ENHRY, CDR2 SYGVKD. The CDR3: CAIREGKGGTDTQYF. CDR3 coding DNA: TGTGCCATCAGGGAAGGTAAAGGGGGGACAGATACGCAGTATTTT.

V usage is TRBV7-9 and J usage is TRBJ2-7; D possibly corresponds to TRBD1 (5 bases). V was trimmed by 5 bases and J by 3 bases, leaving 11 bases between them. The CDR3 length is 13 residues. The germline CDR1 and CDR2 sequences are SEHNR and FQNEAQ (reference sequence). CDR3: CASSRDRGYEQYF. The CDR3 DNA sequence: TGTGCCAGCAGCCGAGACAGAGGCTACGAGCAGTACTTC.

This clone was detected a few times. The chain links TRBV10-2 to TRBJ1-2; possible D gene TRBD1, 5 bases. V lost 2 bases to trimming and J lost 0 bases, with 7 bases between them. CDR3 size: 14 residues. The germline CDR1 and CDR2 sequences are WSHSY and SAAADI. The CDR3 nucleotides read TGCGCCAGCAGTGAGGGGGGGGCTAACTATGGCTACACCTTC. Its translation: CASSEGGANYGYTF.

This chain joins TRBV2 and TRBJ2-2; TRBD2 might be the D (5 bases). Trimming removed 7 bases from V and 1 base from J, with 13 bases in between. CDR3 length: 15 residues. CDR1 and CDR2 from the germline V gene are SNHLY and FYNNEI. The CDR3 DNA is TGTGCCAGCAAAGGAACAGCGGAGAACACCGGGGAGCTGTTTTTT. It specifies CASKGTAENTGELFF.

CDR3: CASSLGLDEQFF. The CDR3 DNA sequence: TGTGCCAGCTCACTGGGGCTCGATGAGCAGTTCTTC. The rearrangement joins TRBV18 to TRBJ2-1; TRBD1 might be the D (5 bases). The germline V gene has CDR1 KGHSH and CDR2 LQKENI. The CDR3 extends over 12 amino acids. Trimming left V 4 bases short and J 8 bases short, with 9 bases between.

The genes are TRBV10-3 and TRBJ1-5; no clear D gene. The V gene lost 8 bases and the J gene lost 4 bases, with 12 bases spanning the gap. Germline V gene lookup returns CDR1 ENHRY and CDR2 SYGVKD. The CDR3 has 13 residues. CDR3 DNA: TGTGCCATCCGTGCCGGCCGAAATCAGCCCCAGCATTTT. It is translated as CAIRAGRNQPQHF.

A few counts support this clone. The chain carries TRBV7-9 and TRBJ1-1, with 7 positions matching TRBD1. The length of the CDR3 is 17 residues. Germline V gene data show CDR1 as SEHNR and CDR2 as FQNEAQ (reference sequence). Germline trimming cut 5 bases from V and 0 bases from J; bases unmatched to any gene: 12. This CDR3 reads CASSPERDSIMNTEAFF. The CDR3, as DNA: TGTGCCAGCAGCCCAGAGCGGGACAGTATTATGAACACTGAAGCTTTCTTT.

The chain uses TRBV7-2 and TRBJ1-2; TRBD1 aligns across 9 bases. Germline CDR1 and CDR2: SGHTA and FQGNSA. There are 14 residues in the CDR3. V lost 1 base to trimming and J lost 12 bases; unmatched junction nucleotides: 9. As DNA, the CDR3 is TGTGCCAGCAGCTTAGGGGGGACAGGGTCTACGAACACCTTC. Its protein is CASSLGGTGSTNTF. The full variable domain, its missing parts supplied by reference TRBV7-2 and TRBJ1-2, is GAGVSQSPSNKVTEKGKDVELRCDPISGHTALYWYRQSLGQGLEFLIYFQGNSAPDKSGLPSDRFSAERTGGSVSTLTIQRTQQEDSAVYLCASSLGGTGSTNTFGSGTRLTVV.

The rearrangement uses TRBV6-1 and TRBJ1-6; weak D call: TRBD1 (5 bases). The length of the CDR3 is 15 residues. Germline loops: CDR1 MNHNS, CDR2 SASEGT. V lost 2 bases, J lost 8 bases, and 13 bases lay in between. The CDR3 region is CASSESRTSHSPLHF. DNA of the CDR3: TGTGCCAGCAGTGAATCGAGGACATCCCATTCACCCCTCCACTTT.

The chain uses TRBV5-6 and TRBJ1-2; D is uncertain. Trimming removed 4 bases from V and 5 bases from J, with 9 bases in between. Germline values: CDR1 SGHDT, CDR2 YYEEEE. The CDR3 is 12 residues long. The DNA of the CDR3 is TGTGCCAGCAGCCCGTCGGGATATGGCTACACCTTC. Translation gives CASSPSGYGYTF. Supplemented by reference TRBV5-6 and TRBJ1-2, the full variable domain reads DAGVTQSPTHLIKTRGQQVTLRCSPKSGHDTVSWYQQALGQGPQFIFQYYEEEERQRGNFPDRFSGHQFPNYSSELNVNALLLGDSALYLCASSPSGYGYTFGSGTRLTVV.

The chain couples TRBV19 to TRBJ1-6, with 9 positions matching TRBD1. Per germline, CDR1 LNHDA and CDR2 SQIVND (reference sequence). The V gene end was trimmed by 5 bases and the J gene end by 7 bases; junction bases not matched to a gene: 12. The CDR3 runs 17 residues. The CDR3 DNA is TGTGCCAGTAGTGCACCCGGGACAGGGTTGTTGAATTCACCCCTCCACTTT. Encoded protein: CASSAPGTGLLNSPLHF.

The rearrangement uses TRBV18 and TRBJ2-7; no firm D call. Germline-derived CDR1 and CDR2 are KGHSH and LQKENI. The germline V and J ends were trimmed by 2 bases and 6 bases, with 11 bases remaining between them. CDR3 size: 13 residues. In nucleotides, the CDR3 is TGTGCCAGCTCACCAAGTGTAGGGTTCGAGCAGTACTTC. As protein: CASSPSVGFEQYF.

CDR3 sequence: CAISDSDRGYQPQHF. The CDR3 nucleotides read TGTGCCATCAGTGATAGTGACAGGGGCTATCAGCCCCAGCATTTT. This chain links TRBV10-3 with TRBJ1-5; 8 bases match TRBD1. Germline CDR1 is ENHRY and CDR2 is SYGVKD. V was pared by 3 bases and J by 5 bases, with 6 bases of the junction left unmatched. This CDR3 is built from 15 residues.

In DNA form, the CDR3 reads TGTGCCAGCGGGCCGACAGGGGGGACCGCTGGGGCCAACGTCCTGACTTTC. It yields the protein CASGPTGGTAGANVLTF. V usage is TRBV18 and J usage is TRBJ2-6; 9 bases fit TRBD1. Germline assignment: CDR1 KGHSH and CDR2 LQKENI. The CDR3 spans 17 residues. Trimming at V came to 8 bases and at J to 2 bases, leaving 10 bases not matched to a gene.

The chain recombines TRBV9 with TRBJ2-3, with D perhaps matching TRBD2 (5 bases). The CDR3 sequence is 15 residues long. Trimming took off 2 bases at V and 0 bases at J, with 10 bases between the two ends. Germline loops: CDR1 SGDLS, CDR2 YYNGEE. CDR3 region: CASSVTSGSTDTQYF. The CDR3 DNA reads TGTGCCAGCAGCGTGACCTCGGGGAGCACAGATACGCAGTATTTT. Full variable domain (remainder filled in from reference TRBV9 and TRBJ2-3): DSGVTQTPKHLITATGQRVTLRCSPRSGDLSVYWYQQSLDQGLQFLIQYYNGEERAKGNILERFSAQQFPDLHSELNLSSLELGDSALYFCASSVTSGSTDTQYFGPGTRLTVL.

V gene TRBV9 combines with J gene TRBJ2-2, with 8 bases fitting TRBD2. The CDR3 contains 16 residues. CDR1 and CDR2 from the germline V gene are SGDLS and YYNGEE. V lost 4 bases and J lost 3; bases outside the gene matches: 8. DNA for the CDR3: TGTGCCAGCAGCTCCCCACTAGCGGCCTACACCGGGGAGCTGTTTTTT. This codes for CASSSPLAAYTGELFF.